These 17 T cell receptor beta chains share one sample of origin, sequenced in a study of tumor-infiltrating lymphocytes in oesophageal squamous cell carcinoma (dated by TCRdb to 2016 to 2018). The receptor library was made with PCR. TCRdb names Illumina HiSeq 2000 as the instrument used. The public sequencing data were trimmed at Q25 with fastp and processed into clonotypes with MiXCR by TCRdb, which kept only in-frame beta chains. Duplicate CDR3 protein sequences are folded into a single record with the most common DNA and genes. This sample lists 18,000 or so distinct CDR3 sequences; nearly 45% were detected once. The leading ten clones occupy about 30% of the sample. The specimen was esophageal tumor tissue. These receptors were collected from a male donor with esophageal squamous cell carcinoma.

This clonotype was counted a single time. The rearrangement joins TRBV5-1 to TRBJ2-1; D gene ambiguous. The CDR3 sequence is 13 residues long. Germline lookup yields CDR1 SGHRS and CDR2 YFSETQ. V was trimmed by 0 bases and J by 8 bases, leaving 9 bases between them. Here the CDR3 DNA reads TGCGCCAGCAGCTTGGCCTTAGTGGATGAGCAGTTCTTC. Its protein is CASSLALVDEQFF. The full variable domain, completed using reference TRBV5-1 and TRBJ2-1, is KAGVTQTPRYLIKTRGQQVTLSCSPISGHRSVSWYQQTPGQGLQFLFEYFSETQRNKGNFPGRFSGRQFSNSRSEMNVSTLELGDSALYLCASSLALVDEQFFGPGTRLTVL.

The chain recombines TRBV6-2 or TRBV6-3 with TRBJ2-1, with D hard to call. The J call may be mistaken, given a closer DNA end match to TRBJ2-7. The CDR3 spans 16 residues. The germline gives CDR1 MNHEY, CDR2 SVGEGT. As DNA, the CDR3 is TGTGCCAGCAGTTACTCGTTTGACTTCACCTCCTACGAGCAGTACTTC. Residues: CASSYSFDFTSYEQYF.

The rearrangement uses TRBV7-8 and TRBJ2-3, with D uncertain. CDR3 length: 11 residues. V lost 3 bases, J lost 8 bases, and 6 bases lay in between. The germline gives CDR1 SGHVS, CDR2 FQNEAQ. CDR3 residues: CASSFSVTQYF. In DNA, the CDR3 is TGTGCCAGCAGCTTCTCAGTTACGCAGTATTTT.

V usage is TRBV6-6 and J usage is TRBJ2-1; 11 nucleotides line up with TRBD2. There are 14 residues in the CDR3. The V and J ends lost 9 bases and 2 bases, in that order; junction bases with no gene match: 3. Per the germline V gene, CDR1 is MNHNY and CDR2 is SVGAGI (reference sequence). CDR3 DNA: TGTGCCAGTGGGACTAGCGGACCCTACAATGAGCAGTTCTTC. This translates into CASGTSGPYNEQFF.

The genes are TRBV7-4 and TRBJ2-5; 8 nucleotides line up with TRBD2. The closer fit of TRBJ2-1 to the DNA end suggests the J call may be wrong. The germline V gene encodes CDR1 SGHVT and CDR2 SQSDAQ. The CDR3 is 16 residues long. The CDR3 sequence is CASSLDGGLVGGEQFF. The CDR3 DNA is TGTGCCAGCAGCTTAGATGGGGGACTAGTAGGAGGTGAGCAGTTCTTC.

This clonotype occurred a few times. The rearrangement links TRBV7-2 to TRBJ1-1; D ambiguous. CDR1 is SGHTA, CDR2 FQGNSA, per germline. V lost 1 base, J lost 0 bases, and 9 bases lay in between. The CDR3 runs 15 residues. CDR3 nucleotide sequence: TGTGCCAGCAGCTTAGTCGGGTGGATGAACACTGAAGCTTTCTTT. The encoded protein is CASSLVGWMNTEAFF.

This clonotype was seen ten or more times. The chain links TRBV10-2 to TRBJ1-2, with D hard to call. There are 17 residues in the CDR3. Trimming left V 2 bases short and J 6 bases short, with 22 bases between. The germline CDR1 and CDR2 sequences are WSHSY and SAAADI. DNA for the CDR3: TGCGCCAGCAGTGAGAGAACCCCCGTTCCGCTGGGAGATGGCTACACCTTC. Its translation is CASSERTPVPLGDGYTF.

The table lists this clonotype with many counts. The chain couples TRBV10-3 to TRBJ2-1; D is possibly TRBD1 or TRBD2 (5 bases each). The ends were cut back, 3 bases at V and 7 bases at J, with 10 bases in the middle. The CDR3 extends over 13 amino acids. CDR1 is ENHRY and CDR2 is SYGVKD in the germline V gene. The CDR3 spells CAISEGTVNEQFF. For the CDR3, the DNA is TGTGCCATCAGTGAAGGGACGGTTAATGAGCAGTTCTTC.

In its sample, this clonotype was seen many times. The chain has TRBV5-1 and TRBJ1-2; D perhaps matches TRBD1 (5 bases). This CDR3 comprises 13 residues. V shed 7 bases and J shed 4 bases, with 14 bases lying between them. Germline V gene sequence: CDR1 SGHRS, CDR2 YFSETQ. This chain's CDR3 is CASGSPGSYGYTF. DNA for the CDR3: TGCGCCAGCGGGTCTCCAGGGAGCTATGGCTACACCTTC.

V usage is TRBV7-3 and J usage is TRBJ2-1; 7 bases match TRBD2. The germline gives CDR1 SGHTA, CDR2 FQGTGA. This CDR3 has 17 amino acids. V trimming: 1 base; J trimming: 7 bases; junction bases outside the gene matches: 13. CDR3 nucleotides: TGTGCCAGCAGCTTAATCGGCGGGAGTGTACAGGAAAATGAGCAGTTCTTC. It encodes CASSLIGGSVQENEQFF.

This clonotype turned up a few times. The rearrangement uses TRBV7-6 and TRBJ2-1; D is possibly TRBD2 (6 bases). V was trimmed by 3 bases and J by 3 bases, leaving 9 bases between them. The length of the CDR3 is 14 residues. Germline V gives CDR1 SGHVS, CDR2 FNYEAQ. The CDR3 DNA follows: TGTGCCAGCAGCTTTGCGGGGAACTACAATGAGCAGTTCTTC. This sequence encodes CASSFAGNYNEQFF. The full variable domain, completed using reference TRBV7-6 and TRBJ2-1, is GAGVSQSPRYKVTKRGQDVALRCDPISGHVSLYWYRQALGQGPEFLTYFNYEAQQDKSGLPNDRFSAERPEGSISTLTIQRTEQRDSAMYRCASSFAGNYNEQFFGPGTRLTVL.

The V call is TRBV5-1, the J call TRBJ2-4, with TRBD2 matching over 13 bases. The last part of the DNA fits TRBJ2-5 better; the J call may be wrong. Germline lookup yields CDR1 SGHRS and CDR2 YFSETQ. The CDR3 spans 17 residues. The CDR3: CASSLGVTSGGQETQYF. The CDR3 DNA is TGCGCCAGCAGCTTGGGCGTGACTAGCGGGGGGCAAGAGACCCAGTACTTC.

This clonotype was picked up one time. The rearrangement joins TRBV5-6 to TRBJ2-6, with D tentatively TRBD2 (6 bases). The germline gives CDR1 SGHDT, CDR2 YYEEEE. The length of the CDR3 is 16 residues. V lost 1 base, J lost 2 bases, and 10 bases lay in between. CDR3 in DNA: TGTGCCAGCAGCTTGCCCGGGGGTACTGGGGCCAACGTCCTGACTTTC. Translation gives CASSLPGGTGANVLTF. Full variable domain (remainder filled in from reference TRBV5-6 and TRBJ2-6): DAGVTQSPTHLIKTRGQQVTLRCSPKSGHDTVSWYQQALGQGPQFIFQYYEEEERQRGNFPDRFSGHQFPNYSSELNVNALLLGDSALYLCASSLPGGTGANVLTFGAGSRLTVL.

This clonotype was observed many times. A much larger clone is a single base away; this may be a read error. This chain links TRBV11-2 with TRBJ2-7; the D is unclear. Germline CDR1 and CDR2: SGHAT and FQNNGV. The CDR3 length is 14 residues. V lost 5 bases, J lost 7 bases, and 18 bases lay in between. The CDR3: CASSRVQRVNEQYF. The CDR3 nucleotides are TGTGCCAGCAGCCGAGTTCAACGGGTTAATGAGCAGTACTTC.

J is TRBJ2-7 and V is TRBV7-3; 13 nucleotides line up with TRBD2. The closer fit of TRBJ2-1 to the DNA end suggests the J call may be wrong. The CDR3 covers 15 residues. The germline V gene encodes CDR1 SGHTA and CDR2 FQGTGA. CDR3 protein: CASSWTSGSYNEQFF. The CDR3 coding sequence is TGTGCCAGCAGCTGGACTAGCGGGAGCTACAATGAGCAGTTCTTC.

This clonotype was seen only a few times. V and J are TRBV7-9 and TRBJ2-3; D is unclear. Germline CDR1 SEHNR, CDR2 FQNEAQ (reference sequence). The CDR3 runs 12 residues. V gave up 6 bases and J gave up 1 base, with 5 bases separating them. CDR3 bases: TGTGCCAGCAGACAAGGCACAGATACGCAGTATTTT. This codes for CASRQGTDTQYF.

This clonotype was detected once. CDR3 in amino acids: CASSHGSGSEQYF. CDR3 coding DNA: TGTGCCAGCAGCCACGGGAGTGGCTCCGAGCAGTACTTC. This chain links TRBV3-1 with TRBJ2-5, with a possible D match to TRBD2 (6 bases). The DNA matches TRBJ2-7 better at its end, which makes the J call doubtful. The CDR3 runs to 13 residues. CDR1 and CDR2 (germline): LGHDT, YNNKEL (reference sequence).